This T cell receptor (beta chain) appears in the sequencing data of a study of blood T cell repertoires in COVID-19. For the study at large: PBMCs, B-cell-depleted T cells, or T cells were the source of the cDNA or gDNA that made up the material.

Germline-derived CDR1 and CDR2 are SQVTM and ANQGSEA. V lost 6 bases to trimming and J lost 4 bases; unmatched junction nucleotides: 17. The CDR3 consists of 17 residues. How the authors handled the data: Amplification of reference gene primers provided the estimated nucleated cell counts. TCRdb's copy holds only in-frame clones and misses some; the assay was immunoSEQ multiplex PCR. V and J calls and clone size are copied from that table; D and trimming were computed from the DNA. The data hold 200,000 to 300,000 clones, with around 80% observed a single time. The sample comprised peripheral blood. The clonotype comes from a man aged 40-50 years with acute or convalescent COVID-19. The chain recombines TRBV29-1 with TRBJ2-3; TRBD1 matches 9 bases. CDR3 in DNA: TGCAGCGTCGGCGCAGTACAGGGGGCGTCCTTATCAGATACGCAGTATTTT. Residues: CSVGAVQGASLSDTQYF.